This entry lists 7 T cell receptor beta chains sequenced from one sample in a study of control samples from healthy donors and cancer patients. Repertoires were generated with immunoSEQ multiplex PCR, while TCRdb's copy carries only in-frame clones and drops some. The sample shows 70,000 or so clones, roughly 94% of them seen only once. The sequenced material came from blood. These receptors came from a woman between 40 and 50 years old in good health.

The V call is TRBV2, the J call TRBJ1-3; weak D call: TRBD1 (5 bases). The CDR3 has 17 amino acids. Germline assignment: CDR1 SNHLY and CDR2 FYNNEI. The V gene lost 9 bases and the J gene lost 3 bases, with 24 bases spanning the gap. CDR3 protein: CARGGTPAITVGNTIYF. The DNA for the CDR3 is TGTGCCAGGGGGGGGACGCCGGCAATAACTGTTGGAAACACCATATATTTT.

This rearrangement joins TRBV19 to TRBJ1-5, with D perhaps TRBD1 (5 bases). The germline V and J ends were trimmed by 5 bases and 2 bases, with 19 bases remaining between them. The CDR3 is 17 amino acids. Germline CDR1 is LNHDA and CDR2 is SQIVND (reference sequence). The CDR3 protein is CASSRPGPLDGNQPQHF. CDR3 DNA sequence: TGTGCCAGTAGTCGCCCGGGACCTCTGGATGGCAATCAGCCCCAGCATTTT.

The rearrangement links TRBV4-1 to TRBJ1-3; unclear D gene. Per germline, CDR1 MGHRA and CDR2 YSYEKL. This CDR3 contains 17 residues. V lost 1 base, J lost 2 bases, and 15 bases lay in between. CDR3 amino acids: CASSQGFTGQAGNTIYF. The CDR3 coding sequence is TGCGCCAGCAGCCAAGGTTTTACGGGCCAGGCTGGAAACACCATATATTTT.

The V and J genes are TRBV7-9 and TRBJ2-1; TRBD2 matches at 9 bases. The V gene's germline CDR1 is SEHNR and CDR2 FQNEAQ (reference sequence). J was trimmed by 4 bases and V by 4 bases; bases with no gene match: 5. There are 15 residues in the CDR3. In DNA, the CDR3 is TGTGCCAGCAGCTCCGATAGCGGGGGATACAATGAGCAGTTCTTC. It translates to CASSSDSGGYNEQFF.

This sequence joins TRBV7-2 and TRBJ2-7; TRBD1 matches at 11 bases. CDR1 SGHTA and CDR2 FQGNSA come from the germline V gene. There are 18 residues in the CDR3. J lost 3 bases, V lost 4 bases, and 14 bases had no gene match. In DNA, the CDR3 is TGTGCCAGCAGCTCCCGGACAGGGGGCCTAACCCCCTACTACGAGCAGTACTTC. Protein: CASSSRTGGLTPYYEQYF.

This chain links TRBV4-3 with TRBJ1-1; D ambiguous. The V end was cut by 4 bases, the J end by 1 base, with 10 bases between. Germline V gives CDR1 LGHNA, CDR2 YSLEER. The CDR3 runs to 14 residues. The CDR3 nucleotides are TGCGCCAGCAGCCTTCTTGGAGGGAACACTGAAGCTTTCTTT. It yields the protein CASSLLGGNTEAFF.

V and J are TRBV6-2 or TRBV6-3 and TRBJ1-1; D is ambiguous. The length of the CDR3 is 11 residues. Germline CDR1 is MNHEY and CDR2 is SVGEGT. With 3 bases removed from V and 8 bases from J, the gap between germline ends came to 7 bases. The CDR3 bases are TGTGCCAGCAGTTATCTCTTAGAAGCTTTCTTT. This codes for CASSYLLEAFF.